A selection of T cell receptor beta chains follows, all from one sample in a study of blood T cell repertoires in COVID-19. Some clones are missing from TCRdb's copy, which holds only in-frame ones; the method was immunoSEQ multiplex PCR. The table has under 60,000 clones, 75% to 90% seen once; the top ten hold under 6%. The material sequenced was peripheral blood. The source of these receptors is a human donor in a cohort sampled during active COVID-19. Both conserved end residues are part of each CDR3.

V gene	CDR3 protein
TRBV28	CASSTGYQPQHF
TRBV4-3	CASSQGPAGGRDGYTF
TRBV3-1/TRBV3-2	CASSQGGSTREAFF
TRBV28	CASSFPSGGDNEQFF
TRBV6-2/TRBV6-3	CASSLGQGARTDTQYF
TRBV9	CASSVVGVSGNTIYF
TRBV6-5	CASSYSATTTGGELFF
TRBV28	CASSSPGGRGNSNQPQHF
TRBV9	CASSVGPVPPTDTQYF
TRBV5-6	CASSPWGEAPHYGYTF
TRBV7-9	CASSLARVGTVEAFF
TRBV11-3	CASSLGGEAALRFF
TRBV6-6	CASSRGQPSGANVLTF